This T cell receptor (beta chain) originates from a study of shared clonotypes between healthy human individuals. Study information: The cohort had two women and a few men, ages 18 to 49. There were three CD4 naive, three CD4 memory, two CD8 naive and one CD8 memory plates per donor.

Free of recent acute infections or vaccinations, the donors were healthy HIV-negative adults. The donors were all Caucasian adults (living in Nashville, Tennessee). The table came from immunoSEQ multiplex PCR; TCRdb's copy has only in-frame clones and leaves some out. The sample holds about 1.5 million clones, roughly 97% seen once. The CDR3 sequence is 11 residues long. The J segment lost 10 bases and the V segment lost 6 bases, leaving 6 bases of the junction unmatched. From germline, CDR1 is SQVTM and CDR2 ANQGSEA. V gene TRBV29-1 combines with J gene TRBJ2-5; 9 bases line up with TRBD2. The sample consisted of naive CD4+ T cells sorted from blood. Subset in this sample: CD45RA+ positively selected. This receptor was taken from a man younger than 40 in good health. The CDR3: CSVGTSWGQYF. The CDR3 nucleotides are TGCAGCGTAGGGACTAGCTGGGGCCAGTACTTC.